This T cell receptor (beta chain) was captured in a study of blood T cells in healthy people across ages. Primers used in a second PCR of roughly 7 to 11 cycles were a sample-barcoded 5' primer and a J-beta primer mix. MiXCR, applied by TCRdb to the 5' RACE reads, yields one record per CDR3 protein. The sample holds hundreds of thousands of distinct CDR3 sequences, about 34% seen once. Germline lookup yields CDR1 DFQATT and CDR2 SNEGSKA (reference sequence). Trimming pared 3 bases from V and 0 bases from J, leaving 18 bases between. The CDR3 runs to 16 residues. The V and J genes are TRBV20-1 and TRBJ2-7, with D uncertain. The clonotype originates from a woman older than 75 in good health. Sequenced sample: blood. The CDR3 protein is CSASTKDPRVSYEQYF. The DNA of the CDR3 is TGCAGTGCTAGCACCAAGGACCCCCGGGTCTCCTACGAGCAGTACTTC.